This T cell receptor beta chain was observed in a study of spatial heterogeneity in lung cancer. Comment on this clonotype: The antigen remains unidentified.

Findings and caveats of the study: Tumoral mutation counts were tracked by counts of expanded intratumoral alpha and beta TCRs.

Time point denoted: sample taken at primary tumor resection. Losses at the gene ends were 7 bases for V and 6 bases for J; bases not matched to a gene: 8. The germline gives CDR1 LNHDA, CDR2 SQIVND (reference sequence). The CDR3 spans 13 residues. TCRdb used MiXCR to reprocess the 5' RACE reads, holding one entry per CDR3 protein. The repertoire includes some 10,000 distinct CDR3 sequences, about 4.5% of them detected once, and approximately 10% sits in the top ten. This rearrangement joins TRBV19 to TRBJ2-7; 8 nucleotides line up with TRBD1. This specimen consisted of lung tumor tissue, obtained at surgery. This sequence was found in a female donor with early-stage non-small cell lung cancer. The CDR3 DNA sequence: TGTGCCAGTACTTCAGGGGGCCGCCGCGAGCAGTACTTC. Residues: CASTSGGRREQYF.